The 29 T cell receptor beta chains below were found in one sample sequenced in a study of T-cell memory formation after mild COVID-19. TCRdb reprocessed the 5' RACE reads via MiXCR and lists one record per CDR3 protein. The sample lists 550,000 to 700,000 distinct CDR3 sequences; around 17% were seen once. The sequencing sample was made of PBMCs or a T cell subset sorted from them (not recorded which). All receptors come from an adult woman who had mild COVID-19 (a few samples of this study predate the infection). Cell type and time point are not known.

This clonotype occurred a few times. The chain recombines TRBV5-1 with TRBJ2-5, with 8 bases lining up with TRBD2. Germline V gives CDR1 SGHRS, CDR2 YFSETQ. The CDR3 loop spans 15 amino acids. The V gene end was trimmed by 0 bases and the J gene end by 1 base; junction bases not matched to a gene: 2. DNA for the CDR3: TGCGCCAGCAGCTTGGTTCGGGGGGGCCAAGAGACCCAGTACTTC. Translating it yields CASSLVRGGQETQYF. The variable domain in full, completed from reference TRBV5-1 and TRBJ2-5, reads KAGVTQTPRYLIKTRGQQVTLSCSPISGHRSVSWYQQTPGQGLQFLFEYFSETQRNKGNFPGRFSGRQFSNSRSEMNVSTLELGDSALYLCASSLVRGGQETQYFGPGTRLLVL.

The chain carries TRBV10-3 and TRBJ2-3; unclear D gene. The germline V gene has CDR1 ENHRY and CDR2 SYGVKD. The CDR3 length is 12 residues. V shed 8 bases and J shed 6 bases, with 12 bases lying between them. DNA for the CDR3: TGTGCCATCGGTCAAGCGTGGGATACGCAGTATTTT. Its protein is CAIGQAWDTQYF.

The J gene is TRBJ2-7, the V gene TRBV5-5, with D maybe TRBD2 (5 bases). The CDR3 loop spans 14 amino acids. Trimming left V 5 bases short and J 3 bases short, with 15 bases between. Germline V lookup: CDR1 SGHKS, CDR2 YYEKEE (reference sequence). CDR3 in amino acids: CASRRSGRDYEQYF. The CDR3 DNA sequence: TGTGCCAGCAGACGGTCGGGGAGAGACTACGAGCAGTACTTC.

In its sample, this clonotype was seen many times. The J gene is TRBJ2-5, the V gene TRBV27; perhaps D is TRBD1 or TRBD2 (5 bases each). V shed 0 bases and J shed 5 bases, with 7 bases lying between them. Germline V lookup: CDR1 MNHEY, CDR2 SMNVEV (reference sequence). This CDR3 is 13 amino acids long. The CDR3 here is CASSLSGVETQYF. CDR3 sequence (DNA): TGTGCCAGCAGTTTATCGGGGGTGGAGACCCAGTACTTC.

This chain joins TRBV6-6 and TRBJ1-1; 8 bases map to TRBD1. V lost 2 bases and J lost 4; bases outside the gene matches: 9. The CDR3 runs to 16 residues. Germline CDR1 is MNHNY and CDR2 is SVGAGI (reference sequence). Here the CDR3 reads CASSYPLGTGGTEAFF. DNA for the CDR3: TGTGCCAGCAGTTACCCACTCGGTACAGGGGGCACTGAAGCTTTCTTT.

The CDR3 region is CASSPGRGETEAFF. For the CDR3, the DNA is TGCGCCAGCAGCCCGGGCCGCGGGGAAACTGAAGCTTTCTTT. This chain joins TRBV5-1 and TRBJ1-1, with D uncertain. V was clipped by 4 bases and J by 5 bases, with 15 bases between them. CDR3 length: 14 residues. Germline assignment: CDR1 SGHRS and CDR2 YFSETQ.

CDR3 in amino acids: CASSQGTVDTQYF. As DNA, the CDR3 is TGCGCCAGCAGCCAGGGGACCGTAGATACGCAGTATTTT. The chain combines TRBV4-3 with TRBJ2-3, with D possibly called TRBD1 or TRBD2 (5 bases each). CDR1 LGHNA and CDR2 YSLEER come from the germline V gene. This CDR3 comprises 13 residues. The V end was cut by 3 bases, the J end by 5 bases, with 9 bases between.

This clonotype was detected only a few times. The genes are TRBV18 and TRBJ2-7; D perhaps matches TRBD1 (6 bases). Germline V gives CDR1 KGHSH, CDR2 LQKENI. V was cut by 3 bases and J by 3 bases, with 15 bases left in between. This CDR3 contains 15 residues. CDR3 sequence: CASSPAGTGNYEQYF. In DNA form, the CDR3 reads TGTGCCAGCTCACCTGCCGGTACAGGGAACTACGAGCAGTACTTC.

J is TRBJ2-3 and V is TRBV6-2 or TRBV6-3; no definite D call. CDR1 MNHEY and CDR2 SVGEGT come from the germline V gene. CDR3 length: 13 residues. V lost 6 bases, J lost 5 bases, and 12 bases lay in between. CDR3 in amino acids: CASRRTGEDTQYF. The CDR3 DNA sequence: TGTGCCAGCAGAAGAACTGGAGAAGATACGCAGTATTTT.

The table lists this clonotype with a few counts. The chain carries TRBV12-3 or TRBV12-4 and TRBJ2-7; TRBD1 aligns across 8 bases. V was clipped by 6 bases and J by 3 bases; unmatched bases: 10. This CDR3 has 15 amino acids. CDR3 residues: CASSYDRGRIYEQYF. The CDR3 DNA reads as TGTGCCAGCAGCTACGACAGGGGCCGAATCTACGAGCAGTACTTC.

This chain links TRBV6-5 with TRBJ2-5; 8 nucleotides match TRBD2. V lost 7 bases to trimming and J lost 7 bases; unmatched junction nucleotides: 5. The V gene's germline CDR1 is MNHEY and CDR2 SVGAGI. The CDR3 is made up of 12 amino acids. This CDR3 is CASTGLGGTQYF. CDR3 DNA: TGTGCCAGCACGGGACTAGGAGGGACCCAGTACTTC.

The chain combines TRBV23-1 with TRBJ2-1; 10 nucleotides align to TRBD1. Being an ORF, TRBV23-1 has a function that is uncertain. V shed 6 bases and J 9 bases; nucleotides not matched to a gene: 11. The length of the CDR3 is 15 residues. CDR3 protein: CASSLPGTGVGEQFF. In nucleotides, the CDR3 is TGCGCCAGCAGCCTCCCGGGGACAGGGGTCGGTGAGCAGTTCTTC.

The gene calls are TRBV15 and TRBJ1-1, with D unclear. V was pared by 0 bases and J by 0 bases, with 5 bases between. There are 14 residues in the CDR3. Germline CDR1 is LNHNV and CDR2 is YYDKDF (reference sequence). DNA of the CDR3: TGTGCCACCAGCAGAGAAGGGATGAACACTGAAGCTTTCTTT. This sequence encodes CATSREGMNTEAFF.

This clonotype occurred a few times. This chain joins TRBV4-2 and TRBJ2-1; D is unresolved. Trimming shortened V by 5 bases and J by 4 bases, and 15 bases separated the two germline ends. This CDR3 spans 15 amino acids. CDR1 is LGHNA, CDR2 YNFKEQ, per germline. The CDR3 loop is CASSASLGGYNEQFF. CDR3 sequence (DNA): TGTGCCAGCAGCGCGTCTCTGGGCGGATACAATGAGCAGTTCTTC.

The chain uses TRBV20-1 and TRBJ2-7; D call uncertain. Trimming took off 2 bases at V and 4 bases at J, with 9 bases between the two ends. Germline CDR1 reads DFQATT; CDR2 reads SNEGSKA (reference sequence). The CDR3 sequence is 12 residues long. The CDR3 nucleotides read TGCAGTGCTAGAACAGACGTGTACGAGCAGTACTTC. It codes for CSARTDVYEQYF.

The chain links TRBV7-2 to TRBJ2-3, with TRBD1 identical over 9 bases. The germline gives CDR1 SGHTA, CDR2 FQGNSA. J gave up 4 bases and V 3 bases, and 8 bases lay outside the gene matches. The CDR3 runs to 16 residues. The chain's CDR3 is CASSFSPGQGADTQYF. The CDR3 DNA follows: TGTGCCAGCAGCTTCTCGCCGGGACAGGGCGCAGATACGCAGTATTTT.

This clonotype showed up just a few times. V is TRBV4-1 and J is TRBJ1-5, with no clear D. CDR1 is MGHRA, CDR2 YSYEKL, per germline. CDR3 length equals 19 residues. Trimming took 0 bases from V and 2 from J, leaving 20 bases between them. CDR3 sequence (DNA): TGCGCCAGCAGCCAAGAGGCAGGACTTCTGATTTGGGGCAATCAGCCCCAGCATTTT. Translation gives CASSQEAGLLIWGNQPQHF.

CDR3 residues: CASSIMSNQPQHF. The CDR3 DNA follows: TGTGCCAGCAGCATCATGAGCAATCAGCCCCAGCATTTT. The chain recombines TRBV12-3 or TRBV12-4 with TRBJ1-5; D gene ambiguous. Trimming pared 6 bases from V and 1 base from J, leaving 7 bases between. This CDR3 region has 13 residues.

The rearrangement joins TRBV12-3 or TRBV12-4 to TRBJ2-2; D is ambiguous. CDR3 length: 13 amino acids. The V end was cut by 5 bases, the J end by 7 bases, with 11 bases between. CDR3 sequence reads: CASSTPMNGELFF. The CDR3 coding sequence is TGTGCCAGCAGTACCCCGATGAACGGGGAGCTGTTTTTT.

This clonotype was seen more than once but under ten times. The chain recombines TRBV7-9 with TRBJ2-7; a weak D match, TRBD1 (5 bases). Germline CDR1 and CDR2: SEHNR and FQNEAQ (reference sequence). Trimming took off 6 bases at V and 3 bases at J, with 9 bases between the two ends. The CDR3 is 12 amino acids. CDR3 coding DNA: TGTGCCAGCAGTATTGACAGCTACGAGCAGTACTTC. It codes for CASSIDSYEQYF.

The rearrangement joins TRBV5-6 to TRBJ2-3; 9 nucleotides match TRBD1. Germline V CDR1 and CDR2: SGHDT, YYEEEE. The CDR3 is made up of 15 amino acids. J lost 3 bases, V lost 3 bases, and 5 bases had no gene match. The CDR3 protein is CASSSGQGKTDTQYF. CDR3 DNA sequence: TGTGCCAGCAGCTCCGGACAGGGGAAAACAGATACGCAGTATTTT.

In its sample, this clonotype was seen many times. This rearrangement joins TRBV5-1 to TRBJ2-3, with D tentatively TRBD1 (6 bases). The CDR3 consists of 14 residues. The V gene's germline CDR1 is SGHRS and CDR2 YFSETQ. The ends were cut back, 3 bases at V and 1 base at J, with 9 bases in the middle. The CDR3 coding sequence is TGCGCCAGCAGCTCTGGGGGCGGCACAGATACGCAGTATTTT. Protein product: CASSSGGGTDTQYF. Combining the CDR3 with reference TRBV5-1 and TRBJ2-3 gives the whole variable domain KAGVTQTPRYLIKTRGQQVTLSCSPISGHRSVSWYQQTPGQGLQFLFEYFSETQRNKGNFPGRFSGRQFSNSRSEMNVSTLELGDSALYLCASSSGGGTDTQYFGPGTRLTVL.

The chain uses TRBV29-1 and TRBJ1-1; unclear D gene. Germline V lookup: CDR1 SQVTM, CDR2 ANQGSEA. Trimming cost V 0 bases and J 6 bases, with 8 bases left between them. The CDR3 is made up of 12 amino acids. As DNA, the CDR3 is TGCAGCGTTGAAGAGGATCAGGCTGAAGCTTTCTTT. Translation: CSVEEDQAEAFF.

This clonotype was seen a few times. The chain uses TRBV20-1 and TRBJ2-5; D perhaps matches TRBD2 (6 bases). CDR1 and CDR2 (germline): DFQATT, SNEGSKA (reference sequence). The CDR3 is made up of 16 amino acids. With 1 base removed from V and 8 bases from J, the gap between germline ends came to 23 bases. The CDR3 protein is CSARGPTAGPGSTQYF. The CDR3 nucleotides read TGCAGTGCTAGAGGTCCTACGGCGGGGCCCGGGAGCACCCAGTACTTC.

This clonotype was seen more than once but under ten times. The chain has TRBV3-1 and TRBJ1-1; D call uncertain. Germline CDR1 and CDR2: LGHDT and YNNKEL (reference sequence). The CDR3 covers 15 residues. V shed 1 base and J shed 10 bases, with 19 bases lying between them. CDR3 amino acids: CASSQVPDGLAGAFF. CDR3 in DNA: TGTGCCAGCAGCCAAGTCCCGGATGGGCTCGCAGGAGCTTTCTTT.

The rearrangement joins TRBV7-2 to TRBJ2-2; TRBD1 aligns across 8 bases. Germline trimming cut 3 bases from V and 7 bases from J; bases unmatched to any gene: 10. This CDR3 region has 16 residues. Per germline, CDR1 SGHTA and CDR2 FQGNSA. In nucleotides, the CDR3 is TGTGCCAGCAGCTTTCCAGGGCAGGGGGCGGTCGGGGAGCTGTTTTTT. It codes for CASSFPGQGAVGELFF.

This clonotype was counted between two and nine times. The V call is TRBV11-2, the J call TRBJ2-1; TRBD2 matches 10 bases. V was pared by 3 bases and J by 0 bases, with 11 bases of the junction left unmatched. This CDR3 region has 19 residues. Germline CDR1 is SGHAT and CDR2 is FQNNGV. The CDR3 is CASSLPPGTSAFSYNEQFF. The CDR3 DNA is TGTGCCAGCAGCTTGCCTCCCGGGACTAGCGCTTTCTCCTACAATGAGCAGTTCTTC.

This clonotype was seen only a few times. J is TRBJ2-1 and V is TRBV25-1, with 8 bases that match TRBD1. V dropped 3 bases and J dropped 6; count of bases not matched to a gene: 7. The CDR3 runs 15 residues. Per germline, CDR1 MGHDK and CDR2 SYGVNS. CDR3 nucleotide sequence: TGTGCCAGCAGTGACCCCAGGGGGCGGCTCAATGAGCAGTTCTTC. This sequence encodes CASSDPRGRLNEQFF.

There are a few counts of this clonotype. This chain uses TRBV5-3 with TRBJ2-1, with 10 bases aligning to TRBD1. TRBV5-3 is designated an ORF whose function remains uncertain. The length of the CDR3 is 17 residues. The J segment lost 5 bases and the V segment lost 7 bases, leaving 15 bases of the junction unmatched. CDR3 protein: CARGNVRDRGPDNEQFF. CDR3 sequence (DNA): TGTGCCAGAGGAAACGTCCGGGACAGGGGCCCAGACAATGAGCAGTTCTTC.